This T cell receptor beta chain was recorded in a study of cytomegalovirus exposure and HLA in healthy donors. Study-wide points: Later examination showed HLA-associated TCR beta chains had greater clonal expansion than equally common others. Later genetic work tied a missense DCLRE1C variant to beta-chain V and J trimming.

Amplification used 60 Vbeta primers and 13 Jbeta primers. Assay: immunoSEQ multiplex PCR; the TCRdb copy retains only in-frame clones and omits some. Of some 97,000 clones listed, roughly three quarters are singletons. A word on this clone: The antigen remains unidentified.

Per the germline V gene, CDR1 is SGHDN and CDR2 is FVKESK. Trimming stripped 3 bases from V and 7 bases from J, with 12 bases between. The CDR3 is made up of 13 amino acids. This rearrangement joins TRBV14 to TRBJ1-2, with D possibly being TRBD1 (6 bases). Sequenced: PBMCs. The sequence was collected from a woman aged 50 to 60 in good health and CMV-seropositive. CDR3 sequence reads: CASSQPDSSGYTF. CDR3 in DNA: TGTGCCAGCAGCCAGCCGGACAGTTCTGGCTACACCTTC.